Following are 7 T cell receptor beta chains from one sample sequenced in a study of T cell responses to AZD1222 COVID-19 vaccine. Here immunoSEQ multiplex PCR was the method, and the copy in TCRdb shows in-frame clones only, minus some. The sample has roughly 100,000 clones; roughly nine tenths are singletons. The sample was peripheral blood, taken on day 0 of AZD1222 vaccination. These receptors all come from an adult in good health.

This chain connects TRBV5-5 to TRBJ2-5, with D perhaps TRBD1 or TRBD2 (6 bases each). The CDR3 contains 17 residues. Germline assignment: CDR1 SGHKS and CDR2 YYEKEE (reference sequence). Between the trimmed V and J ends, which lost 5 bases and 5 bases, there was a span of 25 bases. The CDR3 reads CASRLLGGGRNEETQYF. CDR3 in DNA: TGTGCCAGCAGGCTTTTAGGGGGAGGCCGGAATGAGGAGACCCAGTACTTC.

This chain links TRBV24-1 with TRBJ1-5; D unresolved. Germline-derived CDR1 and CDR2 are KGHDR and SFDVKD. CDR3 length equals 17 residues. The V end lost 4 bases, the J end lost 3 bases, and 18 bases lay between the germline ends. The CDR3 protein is CATSDPRTPNPNQPQHF. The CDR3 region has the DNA TGTGCCACCAGTGACCCCCGGACCCCGAACCCCAATCAGCCCCAGCATTTT.

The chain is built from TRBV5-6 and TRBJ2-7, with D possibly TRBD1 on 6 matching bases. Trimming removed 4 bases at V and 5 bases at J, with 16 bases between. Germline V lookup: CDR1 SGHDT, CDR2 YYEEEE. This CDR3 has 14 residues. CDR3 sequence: CASSPRRGPNEQYF. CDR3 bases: TGTGCCAGCAGCCCCCGCAGGGGTCCAAACGAGCAGTACTTC. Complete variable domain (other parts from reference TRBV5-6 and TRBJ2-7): DAGVTQSPTHLIKTRGQQVTLRCSPKSGHDTVSWYQQALGQGPQFIFQYYEEEERQRGNFPDRFSGHQFPNYSSELNVNALLLGDSALYLCASSPRRGPNEQYFGPGTRLTVT.

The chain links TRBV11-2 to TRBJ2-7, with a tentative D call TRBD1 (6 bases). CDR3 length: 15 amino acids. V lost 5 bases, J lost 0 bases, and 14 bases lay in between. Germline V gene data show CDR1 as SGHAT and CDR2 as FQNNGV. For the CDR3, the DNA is TGTGCCAGCAGCGACGGGACATTGAGCTCCTACGAGCAGTACTTC. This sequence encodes CASSDGTLSSYEQYF.

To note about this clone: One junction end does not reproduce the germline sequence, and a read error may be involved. The CDR3: CASSLVFLCYQETQYF. The CDR3 bases are TGTGCTAGCAGCTTAGTGTTCTTGTGCTACCAAGAGACCCAGTACTTC. The chain employs TRBV7-7 and TRBJ2-5, with D unresolved. Germline CDR1 and CDR2: SSHAT and FNYEAQ (reference sequence). The CDR3 has 16 residues.

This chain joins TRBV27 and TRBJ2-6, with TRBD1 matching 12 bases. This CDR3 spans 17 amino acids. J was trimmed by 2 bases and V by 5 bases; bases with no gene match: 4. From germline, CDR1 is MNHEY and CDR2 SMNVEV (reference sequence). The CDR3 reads CASSPGQGATGANVLTF. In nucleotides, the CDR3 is TGTGCCAGCAGTCCGGGACAGGGGGCAACTGGGGCCAACGTCCTGACTTTC.

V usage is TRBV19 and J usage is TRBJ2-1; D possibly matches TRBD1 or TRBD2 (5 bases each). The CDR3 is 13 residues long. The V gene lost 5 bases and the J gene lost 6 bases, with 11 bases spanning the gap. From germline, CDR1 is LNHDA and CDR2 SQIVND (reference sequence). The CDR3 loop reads CASSRPGPNEQFF. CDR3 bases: TGTGCCAGTAGTCGACCGGGACCCAATGAGCAGTTCTTC.